This T cell receptor (beta chain) originates from a study of blood T cell repertoires in COVID-19. Produced via immunoSEQ multiplex PCR; TCRdb's table is partial and in-frame only. The sample shows roughly 250,000 clones, about four fifths of them seen only once. The sequenced sample consisted of peripheral blood. The sequence was obtained from a woman between 70 and 85 years old with acute or convalescent COVID-19.

The CDR3 nucleotides are TGTGCCGGGGGCAGGGGCTATGGCTACACCTTC. As protein: CAGGRGYGYTF. The chain employs TRBV6-5 and TRBJ1-2; TRBD1 might be the D (6 bases). The CDR3 runs to 11 residues. V was shortened by 11 bases and J by 4 bases, with 11 bases between the two germline ends. Germline lookup yields CDR1 MNHEY and CDR2 SVGAGI.